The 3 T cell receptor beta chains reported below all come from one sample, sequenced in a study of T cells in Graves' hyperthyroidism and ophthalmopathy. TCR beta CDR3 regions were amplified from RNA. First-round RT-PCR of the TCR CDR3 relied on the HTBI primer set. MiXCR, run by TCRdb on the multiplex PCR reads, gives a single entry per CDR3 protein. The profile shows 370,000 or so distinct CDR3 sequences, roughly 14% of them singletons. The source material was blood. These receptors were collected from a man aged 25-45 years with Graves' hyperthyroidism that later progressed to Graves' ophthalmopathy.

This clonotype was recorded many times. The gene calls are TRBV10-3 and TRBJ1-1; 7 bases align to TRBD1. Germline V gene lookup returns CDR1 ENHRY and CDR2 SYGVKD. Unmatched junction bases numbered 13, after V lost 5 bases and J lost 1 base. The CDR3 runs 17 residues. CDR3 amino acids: CAISPTGFQGGNTEAFF. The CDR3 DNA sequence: TGTGCCATCAGTCCAACCGGCTTCCAGGGGGGGAACACTGAAGCTTTCTTT.

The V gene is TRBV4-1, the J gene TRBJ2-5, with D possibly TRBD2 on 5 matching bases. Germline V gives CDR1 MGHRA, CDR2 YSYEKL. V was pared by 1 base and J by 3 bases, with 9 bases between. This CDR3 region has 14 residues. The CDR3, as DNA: TGCGCCAGCAGCCAAGTCAAGGGAGAAGAGACCCAGTACTTC. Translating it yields CASSQVKGEETQYF.

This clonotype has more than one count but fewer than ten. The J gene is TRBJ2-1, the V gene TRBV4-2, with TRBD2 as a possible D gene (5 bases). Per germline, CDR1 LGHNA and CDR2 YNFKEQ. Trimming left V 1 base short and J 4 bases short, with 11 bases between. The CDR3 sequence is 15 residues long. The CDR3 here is CASSQGSGEYNEQFF. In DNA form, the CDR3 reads TGTGCCAGCAGCCAAGGATCCGGGGAGTACAATGAGCAGTTCTTC.